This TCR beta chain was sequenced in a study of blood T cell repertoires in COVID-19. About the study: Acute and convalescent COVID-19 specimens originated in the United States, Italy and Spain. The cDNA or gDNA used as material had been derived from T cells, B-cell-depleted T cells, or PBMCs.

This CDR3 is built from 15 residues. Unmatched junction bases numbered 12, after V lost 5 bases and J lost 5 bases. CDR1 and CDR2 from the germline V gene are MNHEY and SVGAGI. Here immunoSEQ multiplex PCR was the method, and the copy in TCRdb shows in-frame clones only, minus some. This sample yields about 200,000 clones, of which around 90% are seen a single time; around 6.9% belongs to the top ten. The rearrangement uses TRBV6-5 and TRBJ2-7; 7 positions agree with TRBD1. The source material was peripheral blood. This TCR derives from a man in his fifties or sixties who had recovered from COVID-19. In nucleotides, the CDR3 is TGTGCCAGCAGTCTAGAGGGGGCCAGGGCTAACGAGCAGTACTTC. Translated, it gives CASSLEGARANEQYF.